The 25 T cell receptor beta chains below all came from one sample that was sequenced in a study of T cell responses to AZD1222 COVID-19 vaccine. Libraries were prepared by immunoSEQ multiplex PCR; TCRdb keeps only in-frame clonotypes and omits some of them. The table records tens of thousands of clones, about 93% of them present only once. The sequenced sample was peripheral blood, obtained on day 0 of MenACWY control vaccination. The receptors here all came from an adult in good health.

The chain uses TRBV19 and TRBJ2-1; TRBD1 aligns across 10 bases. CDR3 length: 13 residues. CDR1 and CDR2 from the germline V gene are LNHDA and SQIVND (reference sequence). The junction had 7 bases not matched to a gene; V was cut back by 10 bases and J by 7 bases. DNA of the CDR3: TGTGCCATCTCCCGGGACAGGGGAAATGAGCAGTTCTTC. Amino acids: CAISRDRGNEQFF.

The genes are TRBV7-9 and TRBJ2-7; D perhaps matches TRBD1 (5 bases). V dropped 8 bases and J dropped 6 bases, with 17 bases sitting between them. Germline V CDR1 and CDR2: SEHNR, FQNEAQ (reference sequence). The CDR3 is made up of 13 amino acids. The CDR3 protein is CASSDNGRGEQYF. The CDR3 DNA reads TGTGCCAGCTCGGATAATGGAAGGGGCGAGCAGTACTTC.

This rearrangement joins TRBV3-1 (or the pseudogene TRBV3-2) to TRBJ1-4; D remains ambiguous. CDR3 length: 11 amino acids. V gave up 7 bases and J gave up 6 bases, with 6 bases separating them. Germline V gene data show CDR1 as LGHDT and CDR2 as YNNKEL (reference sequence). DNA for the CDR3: TGTGCCAGCACCGATTATGAAAAACTGTTTTTT. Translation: CASTDYEKLFF.

The CDR3: CASSPGTGRYTEAFF. The CDR3 DNA reads as TGCGCCAGCAGCCCCGGGACAGGGAGGTACACTGAAGCTTTCTTT. The genes are TRBV5-1 and TRBJ1-1; 9 positions agree with TRBD1. V lost 4 bases and J lost 3; bases outside the gene matches: 7. Germline CDR1 SGHRS, CDR2 YFSETQ. The length of the CDR3 is 15 residues.

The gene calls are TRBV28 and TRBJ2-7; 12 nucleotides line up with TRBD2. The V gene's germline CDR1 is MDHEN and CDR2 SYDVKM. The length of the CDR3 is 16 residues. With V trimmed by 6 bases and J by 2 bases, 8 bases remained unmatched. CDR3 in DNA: TGTGCCAGCAGCAGGGGGACTAGCGGGTACACCTACGAGCAGTACTTC. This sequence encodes CASSRGTSGYTYEQYF.

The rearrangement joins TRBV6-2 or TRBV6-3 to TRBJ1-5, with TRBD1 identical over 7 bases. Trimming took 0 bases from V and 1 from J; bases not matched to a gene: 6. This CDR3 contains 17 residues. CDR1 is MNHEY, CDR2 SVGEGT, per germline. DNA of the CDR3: TGTGCCAGCAGTTACTCGAAGGGGGCGATAAGCAATCAGCCCCAGCATTTT. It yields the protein CASSYSKGAISNQPQHF.

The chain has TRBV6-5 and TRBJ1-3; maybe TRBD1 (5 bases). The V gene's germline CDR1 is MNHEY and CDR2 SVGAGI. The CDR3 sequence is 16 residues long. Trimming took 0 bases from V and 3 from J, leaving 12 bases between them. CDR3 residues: CASSYSGQGLGNTIYF. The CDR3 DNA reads TGTGCCAGCAGTTACTCGGGCCAGGGCCTTGGAAACACCATATATTTT.

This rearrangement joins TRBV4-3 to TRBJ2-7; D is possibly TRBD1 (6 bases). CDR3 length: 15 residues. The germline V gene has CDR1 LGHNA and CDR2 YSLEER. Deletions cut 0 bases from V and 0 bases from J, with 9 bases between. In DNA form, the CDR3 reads TGCGCCAGCAGCCAAGATGCAGGGGTCTCCTACGAGCAGTACTTC. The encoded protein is CASSQDAGVSYEQYF.

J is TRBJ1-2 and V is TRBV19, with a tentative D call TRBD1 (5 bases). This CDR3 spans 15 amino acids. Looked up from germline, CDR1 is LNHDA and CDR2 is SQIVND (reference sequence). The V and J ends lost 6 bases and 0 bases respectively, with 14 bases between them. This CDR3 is CASSPATDANYGYTF. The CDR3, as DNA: TGTGCCAGTAGCCCCGCGACAGACGCTAACTATGGCTACACCTTC. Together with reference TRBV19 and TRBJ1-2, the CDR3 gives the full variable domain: DGGITQSPKYLFRKEGQNVTLSCEQNLNHDAMYWYRQDPGQGLRLIYYSQIVNDFQKGDIAEGYSVSREKKESFPLTVTSAQKNPTAFYLCASSPATDANYGYTFGSGTRLTVV.

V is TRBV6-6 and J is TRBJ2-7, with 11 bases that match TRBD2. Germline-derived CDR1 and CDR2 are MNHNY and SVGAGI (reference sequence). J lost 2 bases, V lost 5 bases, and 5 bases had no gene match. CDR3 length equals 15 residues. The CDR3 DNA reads TGTGCCAGCAGTCAACCACTAGCGGGGGCCTACGAGCAGTACTTC. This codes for CASSQPLAGAYEQYF.

The chain's CDR3 is CASSQGQGGSPLHF. The CDR3 nucleotides are TGCGCCAGCAGTCAAGGACAGGGCGGTTCACCCCTCCACTTT. The chain is built from TRBV23-1 and TRBJ1-6; TRBD1 agrees at 8 bases. TRBV23-1 is flagged as an ORF with uncertain function. The CDR3 runs 14 residues. V lost 2 bases and J lost 9; bases outside the gene matches: 3.

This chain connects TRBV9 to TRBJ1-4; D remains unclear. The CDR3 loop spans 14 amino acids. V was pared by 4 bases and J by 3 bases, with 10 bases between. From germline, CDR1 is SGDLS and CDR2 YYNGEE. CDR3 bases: TGTGCCAGCAGCCCCCGAGGCGCTAATGAAAAACTGTTTTTT. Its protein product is CASSPRGANEKLFF.

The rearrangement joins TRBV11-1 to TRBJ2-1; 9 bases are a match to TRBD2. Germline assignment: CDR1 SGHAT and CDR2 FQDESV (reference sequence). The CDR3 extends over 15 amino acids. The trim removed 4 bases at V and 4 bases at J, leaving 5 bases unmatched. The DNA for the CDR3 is TGTGCCAGCAGCTGGGCGGGAGGGCCTTACAATGAGCAGTTCTTC. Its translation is CASSWAGGPYNEQFF.

The CDR3: CASSQDLSYRAGGYTF. DNA for the CDR3: TGTGCCAGCAGCCAAGATCTATCATACAGGGCTGGTGGCTACACCTTC. V gene TRBV4-2 combines with J gene TRBJ1-2, with D perhaps TRBD1 (6 bases). The CDR3 is 16 amino acids. The germline V gene encodes CDR1 LGHNA and CDR2 YNFKEQ. Trimming left V 0 bases short and J 7 bases short, with 18 bases between.

CDR3 nucleotides: TGTGCCAGCAGTCCTTTCGGGCTAGCGGGAGGCTCAGATACGCAGTATTTT. Translating gives CASSPFGLAGGSDTQYF. The chain uses TRBV7-3 and TRBJ2-3, with 11 bases fitting TRBD2. Losses at the gene ends were 6 bases for V and 4 bases for J; bases not matched to a gene: 12. There are 17 residues in the CDR3. Germline CDR1 SGHTA, CDR2 FQGTGA. Complete variable domain (other parts from reference TRBV7-3 and TRBJ2-3): GAGVSQTPSNKVTEKGKYVELRCDPISGHTALYWYRQSLGQGPEFLIYFQGTGAADDSGLPNDRFFAVRPEGSVSTLKIQRTERGDSAVYLCASSPFGLAGGSDTQYFGPGTRLTVL.

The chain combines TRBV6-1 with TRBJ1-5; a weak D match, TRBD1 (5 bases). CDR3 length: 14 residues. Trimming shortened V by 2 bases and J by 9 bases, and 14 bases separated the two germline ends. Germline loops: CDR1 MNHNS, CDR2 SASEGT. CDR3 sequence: CASSERWGQGPQHF. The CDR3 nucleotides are TGTGCCAGCAGTGAACGGTGGGGCCAGGGGCCCCAGCATTTT.

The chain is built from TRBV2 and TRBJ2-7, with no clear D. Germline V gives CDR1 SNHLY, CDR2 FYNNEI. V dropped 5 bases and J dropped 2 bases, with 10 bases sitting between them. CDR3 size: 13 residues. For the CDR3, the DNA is TGTGCCAGCAGTCGGACCGCCACCTACGAGCAGTACTTC. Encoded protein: CASSRTATYEQYF.

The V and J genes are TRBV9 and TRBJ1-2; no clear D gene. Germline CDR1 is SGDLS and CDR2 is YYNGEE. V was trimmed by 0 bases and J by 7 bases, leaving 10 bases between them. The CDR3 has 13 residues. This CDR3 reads CASSVDRVGGYTF. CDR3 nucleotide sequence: TGTGCCAGCAGCGTAGATCGGGTCGGTGGCTACACCTTC.

The CDR3 reads CASSRDGNQPQHF. In DNA, the CDR3 is TGTGCCAGCAGTCGGGACGGCAATCAGCCCCAGCATTTT. The chain uses TRBV28 and TRBJ1-5, with a possible D match to TRBD1 (5 bases). From germline, CDR1 is MDHEN and CDR2 SYDVKM. V was cut by 5 bases and J by 2 bases, with 7 bases left in between. CDR3 size: 13 residues.

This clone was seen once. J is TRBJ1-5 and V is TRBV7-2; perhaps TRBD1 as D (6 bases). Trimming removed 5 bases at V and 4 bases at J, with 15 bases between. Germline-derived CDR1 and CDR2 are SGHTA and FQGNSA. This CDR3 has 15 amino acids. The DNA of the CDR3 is TGTGCCAGCAGCCCAACTGGGGGCGGGAATCAGCCCCAGCATTTT. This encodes CASSPTGGGNQPQHF.

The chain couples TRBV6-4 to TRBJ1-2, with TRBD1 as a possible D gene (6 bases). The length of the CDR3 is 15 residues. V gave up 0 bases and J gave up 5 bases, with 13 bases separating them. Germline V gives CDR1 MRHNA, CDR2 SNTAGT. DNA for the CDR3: TGTGCCAGCAGTGACTCGACAACAGGGTCTTATGGCTACACCTTC. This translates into CASSDSTTGSYGYTF.

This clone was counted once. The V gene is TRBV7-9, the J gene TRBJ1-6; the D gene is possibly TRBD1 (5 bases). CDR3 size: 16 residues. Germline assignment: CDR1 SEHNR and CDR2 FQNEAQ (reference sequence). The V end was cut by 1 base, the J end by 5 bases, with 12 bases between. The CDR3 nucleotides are TGTGCCAGCAGCTTAGGCAGGGCAAAGAATAATTCACCCCTCCACTTT. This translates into CASSLGRAKNNSPLHF.

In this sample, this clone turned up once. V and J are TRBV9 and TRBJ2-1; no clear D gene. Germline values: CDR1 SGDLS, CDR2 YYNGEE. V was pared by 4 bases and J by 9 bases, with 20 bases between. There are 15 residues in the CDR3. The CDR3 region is CASSPRGVPEGEQFF. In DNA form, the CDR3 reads TGTGCCAGCAGCCCCCGCGGAGTTCCTGAAGGTGAGCAGTTCTTC.

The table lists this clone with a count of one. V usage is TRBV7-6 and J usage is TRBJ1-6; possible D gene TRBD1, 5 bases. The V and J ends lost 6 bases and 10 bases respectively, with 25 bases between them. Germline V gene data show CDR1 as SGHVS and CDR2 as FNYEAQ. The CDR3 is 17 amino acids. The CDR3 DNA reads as TGTGCCAGCAGTCTTAAAGCCAGGGCCCGGGGCCCGTCACCCCTCCACTTT. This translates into CASSLKARARGPSPLHF.

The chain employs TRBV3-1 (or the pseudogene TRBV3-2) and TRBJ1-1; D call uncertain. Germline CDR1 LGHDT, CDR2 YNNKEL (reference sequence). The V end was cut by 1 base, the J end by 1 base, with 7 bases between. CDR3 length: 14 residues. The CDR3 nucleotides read TGTGCCAGCAGCCAAGGGCGAGGGAACACTGAAGCTTTCTTT. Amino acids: CASSQGRGNTEAFF.